These 23 T cell receptor beta chains share one sample of origin, sequenced in a study of CD8 T cells in Susac syndrome (dated by TCRdb to the late 2010s). Library preparation was by the immunoSEQ multiplex PCR assay. RNA was extracted with the RNeasy kit and about 0.5 to 1 ug was reverse transcribed using random hexamers. TCRdb handled the public reads itself, with Q25 trimming in fastp and clone calling in MiXCR, and kept productive beta chains. For every CDR3 protein sequence, its rows merge into one entry that carries the most common genes and DNA. This sample is represented by 250,000 to 300,000 distinct CDR3 sequences; 85% of them were singletons. Around 0.12% of the sample is in the top ten clones. Specimen: CD8+ T cells from PBMCs. The receptors were gathered from a human donor with multiple sclerosis.

The chain has TRBV20-1 and TRBJ2-7; D assignment may be TRBD1 or TRBD2 (5 bases each). Trimming cost V 6 bases and J 0 bases, with 12 bases left between them. CDR1 and CDR2 (germline): DFQATT, SNEGSKA (reference sequence). The CDR3 has 13 residues. In nucleotides, the CDR3 is TGCAGTGCGAGGGGCATGAGCTCCTACGAGCAGTACTTC. This gives the protein CSARGMSSYEQYF.

CDR3 nucleotides: TGCAGCGTTGGGGAGGAGACCTTGAACACTGAAGCTTTCTTT. Protein product: CSVGEETLNTEAFF. This rearrangement joins TRBV29-1 to TRBJ1-1; no reliable D call. Germline CDR1 reads SQVTM; CDR2 reads ANQGSEA. CDR3 length: 14 amino acids. The V end was cut by 4 bases, the J end by 0 bases, with 12 bases between.

The chain uses TRBV13 and TRBJ1-2; TRBD1 aligns across 8 bases. CDR3 length equals 15 residues. The germline gives CDR1 PRHDT, CDR2 FYEKMQ (reference sequence). After removal of 4 bases from V and 4 bases from J, the junction contained 8 bases not matched to a gene. The CDR3 nucleotides are TGTGCCAGCAGCTACGGAGCGACAGGGGTCTATGGCTACACCTTC. Its protein product is CASSYGATGVYGYTF.

The CDR3 loop reads CASSLGPEGTSHYNEQFF. The CDR3 nucleotides read TGTGCCAGCAGCTTAGGCCCCGAAGGGACTAGCCACTACAATGAGCAGTTCTTC. The chain has TRBV7-6 and TRBJ2-1; 9 nucleotides match TRBD2. CDR1 is SGHVS, CDR2 FNYEAQ, per germline. Trimming cost V 1 base and J 3 bases; bases outside gene matches: 10. There are 18 residues in the CDR3.

The chain carries TRBV5-1 and TRBJ2-7, with TRBD2 matching over 7 bases. CDR3 size: 14 residues. Germline loops: CDR1 SGHRS, CDR2 YFSETQ. V was clipped by 3 bases and J by 6 bases; unmatched bases: 9. CDR3 in amino acids: CASSSSGSPGEQYF. CDR3 bases: TGCGCCAGCAGCTCTAGCGGATCCCCGGGCGAGCAGTACTTC. Combining the CDR3 with reference TRBV5-1 and TRBJ2-7 gives the whole variable domain KAGVTQTPRYLIKTRGQQVTLSCSPISGHRSVSWYQQTPGQGLQFLFEYFSETQRNKGNFPGRFSGRQFSNSRSEMNVSTLELGDSALYLCASSSSGSPGEQYFGPGTRLTVT.

The CDR3 DNA sequence: TGTGCTAGTGGTTTGGGGGTGGAAGAGACCCAGTACTTC. Amino acid sequence: CASGLGVEETQYF. The rearrangement links TRBV12-5 to TRBJ2-5; D gene uncertain. The CDR3 runs to 13 residues. Trimming shortened V by 1 base and J by 3 bases, and 6 bases separated the two germline ends. Germline values: CDR1 LGHNT, CDR2 FRNRAP.

A few counts support this clonotype. This chain uses TRBV6-1 with TRBJ2-2; 8 bases agree with TRBD2. With V trimmed by 6 bases and J by 7 bases, 7 bases remained unmatched. The CDR3 is made up of 14 amino acids. Germline V gene sequence: CDR1 MNHNS, CDR2 SASEGT. CDR3 nucleotides: TGTGCCAGCAGCAGGACTAGCCCCAGCGGGGAGCTGTTTTTT. This gives the protein CASSRTSPSGELFF.

The chain's CDR3 is CASSALAGVADTQYF. The CDR3 bases are TGTGCCAGCAGCGCACTAGCGGGAGTTGCCGATACGCAGTATTTT. The J gene is TRBJ2-3, the V gene TRBV9, with 11 bases that match TRBD2. This CDR3 has 15 amino acids. Germline values: CDR1 SGDLS, CDR2 YYNGEE. Trimming removed 3 bases from V and 6 bases from J; junction bases left unmatched: 6. The whole variable domain, remainder taken from reference TRBV9 and TRBJ2-3, is DSGVTQTPKHLITATGQRVTLRCSPRSGDLSVYWYQQSLDQGLQFLIQYYNGEERAKGNILERFSAQQFPDLHSELNLSSLELGDSALYFCASSALAGVADTQYFGPGTRLTVL.

CDR3 coding DNA: TGTGCCAGCAGACCCGGGGGGGCCCTCAATGAGCAGTTCTTC. Translated: CASRPGGALNEQFF. The chain links TRBV27 to TRBJ2-1; 8 nucleotides agree with TRBD2. The CDR3 extends over 14 amino acids. The V segment lost 6 bases and the J segment 6 bases; nucleotides outside the gene matches: 7. Per germline, CDR1 MNHEY and CDR2 SMNVEV (reference sequence).

The rearrangement uses TRBV6-1 and TRBJ2-1, with TRBD2 as a possible D gene (5 bases). The germline gives CDR1 MNHNS, CDR2 SASEGT. V lost 10 bases and J 6 bases, leaving 28 bases between the germline ends. The CDR3 is 17 residues long. In DNA form, the CDR3 reads TGTGCCACCTGGACCGGGATCACACGGCAAGATCGCAATGAGCAGTTCTTC. Translation gives CATWTGITRQDRNEQFF.

The rearrangement uses TRBV2 and TRBJ1-6; 7 bases map to TRBD1. Germline loops: CDR1 SNHLY, CDR2 FYNNEI. Germline trimming cut 7 bases from V and 0 bases from J; bases unmatched to any gene: 3. This CDR3 contains 15 residues. The CDR3 is CASTGDSSYNSPLHF. DNA of the CDR3: TGTGCCAGCACCGGGGACAGCTCCTATAATTCACCCCTCCACTTT. The entire variable domain, with the rest obtained from reference TRBV2 and TRBJ1-6, is as follows: EPEVTQTPSHQVTQMGQEVILRCVPISNHLYFYWYRQILGQKVEFLVSFYNNEISEKSEIFDDQFSVERPDGSNFTLKIRSTKLEDSAMYFCASTGDSSYNSPLHFGNGTRLTVT.

The rearrangement joins TRBV20-1 to TRBJ2-2; 7 bases agree with TRBD2. This CDR3 is built from 14 residues. Germline V gene sequence: CDR1 DFQATT, CDR2 SNEGSKA (reference sequence). The J segment lost 7 bases and the V segment lost 5 bases, leaving 10 bases of the junction unmatched. Here the CDR3 reads CSAGRDYRNGELFF. CDR3 coding DNA: TGCAGTGCTGGCCGGGACTACCGGAACGGGGAGCTGTTTTTT.

In its sample, this clonotype was seen a few times. V gene TRBV9 combines with J gene TRBJ2-1, with D possibly being TRBD2 (6 bases). The CDR3 is made up of 16 amino acids. V lost 0 bases, J lost 1 base, and 11 bases lay in between. The germline gives CDR1 SGDLS, CDR2 YYNGEE. The CDR3 DNA sequence: TGTGCCAGCAGCGTAGCTCTCGCGGGGTCCTACAATGAGCAGTTCTTC. Its protein is CASSVALAGSYNEQFF.

J is TRBJ2-7 and V is TRBV7-2; TRBD1 matches at 10 bases. Trimming took 5 bases from V and 2 from J; bases not matched to a gene: 6. The germline CDR1 and CDR2 sequences are SGHTA and FQGNSA. The CDR3 contains 15 residues. The CDR3 loop is CASSGPGTGAYEQYF. The CDR3 bases are TGTGCCAGCAGCGGACCCGGGACAGGGGCCTACGAGCAGTACTTC.

V usage is TRBV6-6 and J usage is TRBJ2-1; 8 nucleotides match TRBD2. The CDR3 covers 14 residues. Trimming cost V 6 bases and J 7 bases; bases outside gene matches: 8. Looked up from germline, CDR1 is MNHNY and CDR2 is SVGAGI (reference sequence). CDR3 protein: CASSSDGGGNEQFF. The CDR3 DNA is TGTGCCAGCAGCTCCGACGGGGGGGGGAATGAGCAGTTCTTC.

V is TRBV27 and J is TRBJ2-7, with TRBD2 matching over 8 bases. CDR1 and CDR2 (germline): MNHEY, SMNVEV (reference sequence). Trimming at V came to 8 bases and at J to 3 bases, leaving 9 bases not matched to a gene. The CDR3 length is 14 residues. CDR3 in amino acids: CASSHRGTSYEQYF. The CDR3 coding sequence is TGTGCCAGCTCCCACCGGGGGACTAGCTACGAGCAGTACTTC.

This chain links TRBV6-5 with TRBJ2-6; TRBD1 or TRBD2 may be the D gene (5 bases each). This CDR3 has 15 amino acids. Trimming shortened V by 2 bases and J by 4 bases, and 9 bases separated the two germline ends. Germline lookup yields CDR1 MNHEY and CDR2 SVGAGI. In DNA form, the CDR3 reads TGTGCCAGCAGTTACGGGACGGACGGGGCCAACGTCCTGACTTTC. It yields the protein CASSYGTDGANVLTF.

The chain couples TRBV27 to TRBJ2-1; 10 bases are a match to TRBD2. CDR3 length equals 18 residues. Germline CDR1 and CDR2: MNHEY and SMNVEV (reference sequence). The trim removed 0 bases at V and 0 bases at J, leaving 5 bases unmatched. The CDR3: CASSLSASGSLSYNEQFF. The CDR3 coding sequence is TGTGCCAGCAGTTTATCTGCTAGCGGGAGCCTCTCCTACAATGAGCAGTTCTTC.

The J gene is TRBJ2-7, the V gene TRBV10-2, with 10 bases identical to TRBD1. Per germline, CDR1 WSHSY and CDR2 SAAADI. The CDR3 spans 18 residues. V trimming: 4 bases; J trimming: 4 bases; junction bases outside the gene matches: 16. This chain's CDR3 is CASSVPGQGIFPLYEQYF. CDR3 nucleotide sequence: TGCGCCAGCAGTGTCCCGGGACAGGGGATTTTCCCCCTTTACGAGCAGTACTTC.

As concerns this clonotype: The junction differs from germline at one of its ends, possibly a read error. This chain connects TRBV4-1 to TRBJ2-3; no firm D call. Germline V gives CDR1 MGHRA, CDR2 YSYEKL. This CDR3 comprises 14 residues. The DNA of the CDR3 is TGCGCCAGCAGCCAAGATCGGAGCACAGATGCGCAGTATTTT. Its protein product is CASSQDRSTDAQYF.

V is TRBV12-3 or TRBV12-4 and J is TRBJ1-5, with a weak D call TRBD1 (5 bases). The V gene lost 7 bases and the J gene lost 6 bases, with 13 bases spanning the gap. This CDR3 is 13 amino acids long. This chain's CDR3 is CASKQASGQPQHF. CDR3 DNA: TGTGCCAGCAAACAGGCCAGCGGTCAGCCCCAGCATTTT.

This clonotype appeared a single time. V and J are TRBV9 and TRBJ1-1; no firm D call. The germline gives CDR1 SGDLS, CDR2 YYNGEE. This CDR3 has 12 amino acids. V was clipped by 3 bases and J by 9 bases, with 12 bases between them. DNA of the CDR3: TGTGCCAGCAGCGCTCCAAGATCTAAAGCTTTCTTT. This codes for CASSAPRSKAFF.

This chain connects TRBV11-2 to TRBJ2-7, with D possibly being TRBD2 (6 bases). V shed 2 bases and J shed 6 bases, with 14 bases lying between them. The CDR3 has 14 residues. The germline CDR1 and CDR2 sequences are SGHAT and FQNNGV. The CDR3 coding sequence is TGTGCCAGCAGCTTACCCCGGGACTTCGGCGAGCAGTACTTC. It specifies CASSLPRDFGEQYF. Drawing the rest from reference TRBV11-2 and TRBJ2-7, the complete variable domain is EAGVAQSPRYKIIEKRQSVAFWCNPISGHATLYWYQQILGQGPKLLIQFQNNGVVDDSQLPKDRFSAERLKGVDSTLKIQPAKLEDSAVYLCASSLPRDFGEQYFGPGTRLTVT.